These T cell receptor beta chains were read from a single sample in a study of blood T cell repertoires in COVID-19. Generated by immunoSEQ multiplex PCR, the TCRdb table keeps only in-frame clones and is missing some. The sample lists under 300,000 clones; roughly 83% were seen once. Source material: peripheral blood. The receptors were sampled from a human donor with COVID-19, enrolled during active disease. The donor label of this sample is uncertain. Both conserved end residues are trimmed from each CDR3.

j_call	v_call	cdr3_aa
TRBJ1-1	TRBV11-1	ASSHGGDTEAF
TRBJ2-5	TRBV28	ASSLMQNQETQY
TRBJ2-3	TRBV9	ASSGKTSGAPSSTDTQY
TRBJ2-7	TRBV6-5	ASSRRQGQLEQY
TRBJ1-1	TRBV7-3	ASSFGPGVLTEAF
TRBJ2-1	TRBV6-5	ASSSLQKQF
TRBJ2-5	TRBV10-1	AIFSLYLTGGVETQY
TRBJ2-5	TRBV2	ASSEGAYGGETQY
TRBJ1-1	TRBV28	ASSLSRTEAF
TRBJ1-1	TRBV5-5	ASSFPPGGAGTEAF
TRBJ2-1	TRBV2	ASTIRQGRRNEQF
TRBJ2-3	TRBV11-2	ASSLLTGVSTDTQY
TRBJ1-6	TRBV7-8	ASKQEFSYNSPLH
TRBJ1-6	TRBV28	ASRGIMDSPLH
TRBJ1-2	TRBV13	ASSFGRRGPDFYGYT
TRBJ1-2	TRBV19	ASSISGTYGYT
TRBJ2-2	TRBV19	ASSAQRTGELF
TRBJ2-1	TRBV19	ASNNRLAGYNEQF
TRBJ1-5	TRBV28	ASSFLGEGVSPQH
TRBJ1-5	TRBV28	ASSSPRTGEDQPQH
TRBJ1-1	TRBV9	ASSPTGIMNTEAF
TRBJ2-3	TRBV28	ASSSQIGTGGTDTQY
TRBJ2-3	TRBV27	ASSLSRGLAGRRSSDTQY
TRBJ1-1	TRBV28	ASRSSGNLEAF
TRBJ2-5	TRBV7-6	ASSPSWRSSQETQY
TRBJ1-1	TRBV19	ASRRQQMNTEAF
TRBJ2-7	TRBV19	ASSMGLADREQY
TRBJ2-7	TRBV6-5	ASTKGLAPADEQY
TRBJ1-2	TRBV19	ASLRQPQDVGYT
TRBJ1-1	TRBV5-1	ASSLDQGTMAF
TRBJ1-5	TRBV28	ASSWTGVNQPQH
TRBJ2-5	TRBV5-6	ASSPGLAGLQETQY
TRBJ2-7	TRBV12-3/TRBV12-4	ASSFHGHEQY
TRBJ2-1	TRBV4-2	ASSPHSGPSSYNEQF
TRBJ2-2	TRBV7-2	ASSQTSGNTGELF
TRBJ2-3	TRBV2	ASSVRDTQY
TRBJ2-7	TRBV27	ASSPQGQGYEQY
TRBJ2-4	TRBV15	ATSRGVAGQQY
TRBJ1-5	TRBV6-5	ASSSTPGGSNQPQH
TRBJ2-2	TRBV2	ASSEWASSTGELF
TRBJ1-2	TRBV7-2	ASSLGGGNYGYT
TRBJ2-7	TRBV5-1	ASSPGPSGSVNEQY
TRBJ1-2	TRBV24-1	ATSDTGQGGGYT
TRBJ2-7	TRBV16	ASSPTTGPLASYEQY
TRBJ2-1	TRBV11-1	ASSQDGSSYNEQF
TRBJ1-2	TRBV28	ASNEVNNYGYT
TRBJ1-3	TRBV15	ATSVGTGLSGNTIY
TRBJ1-2	TRBV2	ASSRDSYTSNYGYT
TRBJ1-5	TRBV6-6	ASSFRQGSVQPQH
TRBJ1-2	TRBV25-1	ASSSTGLYGYT
TRBJ1-1	TRBV5-4	ASSWDRADTEAF
TRBJ1-4	TRBV3-1/TRBV3-2	ASSQVGGGELF
TRBJ2-2	TRBV5-1	ASSLGAGFNTGELF
TRBJ2-7	TRBV6-5	ASRRPTREEQY
TRBJ2-1	TRBV5-1	ASSLDMRRNEQF
TRBJ2-3	TRBV2	ASRGDINTDTQY